The source of this T cell receptor (beta chain) is a study of CD8+CD57+ T cells in acquired aplastic anemia. For the study at large: On average, sorted CD4+ and CD8+ cells gave roughly 3 ug of DNA.

This clonotype was counted many times. The antigen remains undetermined. Findings and caveats of the study: Around 29 shared CD8+ CDR3s appeared highly expressed within patients' immunodominant clones. Simpson's diversity of CD8+ cells was not significantly different in patients compared with controls.

The template used for profiling TCR beta VDJ and CDR3 was genomic DNA. Each CDR3 protein is one row after TCRdb ran MiXCR on the reads. The sample has about 150,000 distinct CDR3 sequences; roughly half are singletons. Germline V lookup: CDR1 LGHNA, CDR2 YNFKEQ. CDR3 length: 18 amino acids. Trimming cost V 5 bases and J 0 bases; bases outside gene matches: 8. Sequencing was done on patients that had shown CD8+CD57+ cell expansion by flow cytometry. Patients uniformly had severe acquired aplastic anemia. Sequencing was performed on sorted CD4+, CD8+, or CD8+CD57+ T cells (not recorded which) from PBMCs. The chain uses TRBV4-2 and TRBJ2-6, with TRBD2 matching over 9 bases. The sequence was obtained from a human donor with aplastic anemia. The CDR3 protein is CASSDPTSGGSGANVLTF. The CDR3 coding sequence is TGTGCCAGCAGCGACCCGACTAGCGGCGGCTCTGGGGCCAACGTCCTGACTTTC.